The 30 T cell receptor beta chains in this list originate from one sample, sequenced in a study of blood T cells in healthy people across ages. PCR was performed a second time for roughly 7 to 11 cycles using a sample-barcoded 5' primer and a J-beta primer mix. TCRdb re-called the 5' RACE reads with MiXCR, one entry per CDR3 protein. Of 1.5 million to 2 million distinct CDR3 sequences detected, 28% appear once; the ten largest clones hold roughly 8.2%. Sequences were obtained from blood. The receptors originated from a woman aged 25 to 39 in good health.

This chain connects TRBV1 to TRBJ2-7. TRBV1 is shown as a pseudogene. This CDR3 region has 9 residues. The CDR3 nucleotides read TGCACCAGCCGCTACGAGCAGTACTTC. It encodes CTSRYEQYF.

The J gene is TRBJ2-5, the V gene TRBV7-2; 9 nucleotides match TRBD1. The V segment lost 4 bases and the J segment 11 bases; nucleotides outside the gene matches: 11. Germline CDR1 is SGHTA and CDR2 is FQGNSA. This CDR3 comprises 14 residues. This CDR3 is CASSSRDRANEQYF. The DNA of the CDR3 is TGTGCCAGCAGCTCGAGGGACAGGGCGAATGAGCAGTACTTC.

The CDR3 coding sequence is TGTGCCAGCAGTCGACCGGGACGGACGACCTACGAGCAGTACTTC. Its protein is CASSRPGRTTYEQYF. The J gene is TRBJ2-7, the V gene TRBV6-5; D tentatively reads TRBD1 or TRBD2 (5 bases each). V lost 5 bases and J lost 2, with 16 bases in between. This CDR3 has 15 amino acids. Germline V CDR1 and CDR2: MNHEY, SVGAGI.

The table lists this clonotype with a few counts. The rearrangement links TRBV6-5 to TRBJ2-7; D not certain. From germline, CDR1 is MNHEY and CDR2 SVGAGI. The V and J ends lost 9 bases and 1 base respectively, with 13 bases between them. The CDR3 contains 13 residues. The chain's CDR3 is CARRTVTSYEQYF. DNA for the CDR3: TGTGCCAGGAGGACGGTAACTTCCTACGAGCAGTACTTC.

In its sample, this clonotype was seen many times. V is TRBV4-2 and J is TRBJ2-7, with D uncertain. V lost 0 bases, J lost 2 bases, and 11 bases lay in between. The CDR3 is 15 residues long. Per the germline V gene, CDR1 is LGHNA and CDR2 is YNFKEQ. The CDR3: CASSQDPGTTYEQYF. In nucleotides, the CDR3 is TGTGCCAGCAGCCAAGATCCGGGTACCACCTACGAGCAGTACTTC.

This clonotype was seen a few times. Just one base apart from a much larger clone, this may be a read error. CDR3 coding DNA: TGCAGTGCAGGAGACAGGGTTTTGTACGAGCAGTACTTC. Translated, it gives CSAGDRVLYEQYF. The chain uses TRBV20-1 and TRBJ2-7; 7 nucleotides match TRBD1. The CDR3 extends over 13 amino acids. The V and J ends lost 6 bases and 4 bases, in that order; junction bases with no gene match: 9. Germline V gives CDR1 DFQATT, CDR2 SNEGSKA (reference sequence).

This chain links TRBV14 with TRBJ2-2, with D perhaps matching TRBD2 (5 bases). Germline CDR1 and CDR2: SGHDN and FVKESK. This CDR3 contains 16 residues. Trimming pared 2 bases from V and 5 bases from J, leaving 15 bases between. CDR3 sequence reads: CASSQYPPGITGELFF. DNA of the CDR3: TGTGCCAGCAGCCAATATCCGCCCGGGATTACCGGGGAGCTGTTTTTT.

This chain links TRBV5-1 with TRBJ2-1; 10 nucleotides line up with TRBD2. Germline trimming cut 7 bases from V and 5 bases from J; bases unmatched to any gene: 6. Germline CDR1 SGHRS, CDR2 YFSETQ. The CDR3 loop spans 14 amino acids. CDR3 region: CASGVTSGNNEQFF. The CDR3, as DNA: TGCGCCAGCGGGGTAACTAGCGGGAACAATGAGCAGTTCTTC.

There are a few counts of this clonotype. The genes are TRBV28 and TRBJ2-7; no clear D gene. The CDR3 length is 14 residues. The V gene's germline CDR1 is MDHEN and CDR2 SYDVKM. V lost 10 bases to trimming and J lost 4 bases, with 20 bases between them. The CDR3 reads CATLEVPNRYEQYF. The CDR3 DNA sequence: TGTGCCACGCTAGAGGTTCCTAATCGGTACGAGCAGTACTTC.

This clonotype was picked up a small number of times. The V and J genes are TRBV29-1 and TRBJ2-1; D gene uncertain. CDR3 length: 11 amino acids. The V end lost 2 bases, the J end lost 10 bases, and 9 bases lay between the germline ends. Germline lookup yields CDR1 SQVTM and CDR2 ANQGSEA. CDR3 amino acids: CSVELSGEQFF. The CDR3 region has the DNA TGCAGCGTTGAATTGAGTGGAGAGCAGTTCTTC.

A remark on this clonotype: This could be a read error, since a much larger clone is one nucleotide away. The CDR3 protein is CSVWTAEYNEQLF. The DNA for the CDR3 is TGCAGCGTATGGACAGCAGAATACAATGAGCAGTTATTC. V is TRBV29-1 and J is TRBJ2-1, with D maybe TRBD1 (6 bases). The CDR3 runs 13 residues. Germline V gene lookup returns CDR1 SQVTM and CDR2 ANQGSEA.

This clonotype was observed a few times. V is TRBV5-1 and J is TRBJ2-3; the D gene is possibly TRBD1 (6 bases). The CDR3 runs 16 residues. Per the germline V gene, CDR1 is SGHRS and CDR2 is YFSETQ. The V gene lost 2 bases and the J gene lost 4 bases, with 17 bases spanning the gap. The CDR3 region is CASSLGAGARADTQYF. The CDR3 region has the DNA TGCGCCAGCAGCTTAGGGGCAGGGGCCCGCGCAGATACGCAGTATTTT.

This clonotype has only a few counts. The chain is built from TRBV28 and TRBJ2-1; the D call may be TRBD1 or TRBD2 (6 bases each). The germline V gene has CDR1 MDHEN and CDR2 SYDVKM. CDR3 length: 14 residues. Deletions cut 7 bases from V and 0 bases from J, with 10 bases between. The CDR3 nucleotides read TGTGCCAGCAAGGGGGGCCTCTCCTACAATGAGCAGTTCTTC. It specifies CASKGGLSYNEQFF.

This clonotype was observed a handful of times. The genes are TRBV6-5 and TRBJ2-5, with 7 bases that match TRBD2. The J call may be mistaken, given a closer DNA end match to TRBJ2-7. The germline V gene encodes CDR1 MNHEY and CDR2 SVGAGI. CDR3 length: 15 amino acids. This chain's CDR3 is CASSYSRRGTAEQYF. The CDR3 nucleotides are TGTGCCAGCAGTTACTCCAGGCGGGGGACTGCCGAGCAGTACTTC.

This clonotype was observed at least ten times. The rearrangement links TRBV6-5 to TRBJ2-5, with 11 bases fitting TRBD2. CDR3 length equals 15 residues. Germline CDR1 reads MNHEY; CDR2 reads SVGAGI. The trim removed 6 bases at V and 4 bases at J, leaving 7 bases unmatched. CDR3 region: CASSQQLAGGETQYF. The DNA of the CDR3 is TGTGCCAGCAGCCAGCAGCTAGCGGGGGGAGAGACCCAGTACTTC.

This clonotype has ten or more counts. The rearrangement joins TRBV11-1 to TRBJ2-7; tentative D call: TRBD1 (5 bases). CDR3 length equals 12 residues. Trimming took 5 bases from V and 3 from J, leaving 8 bases between them. CDR1 and CDR2 from the germline V gene are SGHAT and FQDESV (reference sequence). The CDR3 region is CASSAGYYEQYF. CDR3 nucleotide sequence: TGTGCCAGCAGCGCAGGGTACTACGAGCAGTACTTC.

This clonotype was detected a few times. The chain uses TRBV6-5 and TRBJ1-6; no clear D. The CDR3 consists of 14 residues. Trimming left V 6 bases short and J 10 bases short, with 16 bases between. In germline, CDR1 is MNHEY, CDR2 SVGAGI. This CDR3 reads CASSIGRIRSPLHF. The CDR3 coding sequence is TGTGCCAGCAGCATCGGACGCATCCGATCACCCCTCCACTTT.

This chain links TRBV12-3 or TRBV12-4 with TRBJ2-4, with 8 bases fitting TRBD2. Unmatched junction bases numbered 13, after V lost 4 bases and J lost 8 bases. This CDR3 region has 16 residues. The CDR3: CASSYSVAGGLDIQYF. CDR3 nucleotide sequence: TGTGCCAGCAGTTATAGTGTCGCGGGGGGTCTTGACATTCAGTACTTC.

CDR3 bases: TGTGCCAGCAGTTTCGTGGCGGACAGGAACTATGGCTACACCTTC. Its protein product is CASSFVADRNYGYTF. V usage is TRBV12-3 or TRBV12-4 and J usage is TRBJ1-2; 7 positions agree with TRBD1. The CDR3 sequence is 15 residues long. The V segment lost 3 bases and the J segment 2 bases; nucleotides outside the gene matches: 6.

This clonotype was counted ten times or more. This sequence joins TRBV5-1 and TRBJ2-7; 9 bases are a match to TRBD1. V lost 4 bases to trimming and J lost 6 bases; unmatched junction nucleotides: 8. Germline lookup yields CDR1 SGHRS and CDR2 YFSETQ. The CDR3 has 14 amino acids. The CDR3 coding sequence is TGCGCCAGCAGCGCGACCGGGACAGGGTCCGAGCAGTACTTC. Protein sequence: CASSATGTGSEQYF.

On this clonotype itself: A much larger clone lies one base from this, so it may be a read error. The chain is built from TRBV12-3 or TRBV12-4 and TRBJ2-5; TRBD2 aligns across 15 bases. The CDR3 length is 17 residues. CDR3 loop: CAGSLRTSGRAGETQYF. DNA of the CDR3: TGTGCCGGCAGTTTAAGGACTAGCGGGAGGGCCGGTGAGACCCAGTACTTC.

This clonotype has a count of ten or more. The chain is built from TRBV20-1 and TRBJ1-2, with TRBD1 matching 7 bases. The CDR3 loop spans 15 amino acids. CDR1 is DFQATT, CDR2 SNEGSKA, per germline (reference sequence). Trimming cost V 1 base and J 1 base; bases outside gene matches: 6. For the CDR3, the DNA is TGCAGTGCTAGAGGAGACAGGGCGGATAACTATGGCTACACCTTC. It specifies CSARGDRADNYGYTF.

This sequence joins TRBV12-3 or TRBV12-4 and TRBJ1-2, with 10 bases that match TRBD1. The V segment lost 6 bases and the J segment 8 bases; nucleotides outside the gene matches: 15. The CDR3 loop spans 16 amino acids. CDR3 protein: CASRPLTGGGFDGYTF. For the CDR3, the DNA is TGTGCCAGCAGACCCTTGACAGGGGGCGGTTTTGACGGCTACACCTTC.

The chain recombines TRBV5-1 with TRBJ2-5, with D tentatively TRBD2 (5 bases). This CDR3 has 11 residues. V was clipped by 7 bases and J by 11 bases, with 15 bases between them. CDR1 and CDR2 (germline): SGHRS, YFSETQ. CDR3 DNA sequence: TGCGCCAGCCAATCCGACGGGGAGCAGTACTTC. Residues: CASQSDGEQYF.

This clonotype was found a few times. The chain joins TRBV6-2 or TRBV6-3 to TRBJ2-1; 7 bases line up with TRBD2. This CDR3 region has 17 residues. Trimming at V came to 3 bases and at J to 0 bases, leaving 8 bases not matched to a gene. Germline loops: CDR1 MNHEY, CDR2 SVGEGT. DNA of the CDR3: TGTGCCAGCAGTTATTGGCTCGGCGGGAGCTCCTACAATGAGCAGTTCTTC. It yields the protein CASSYWLGGSSYNEQFF.

The chain couples TRBV5-4 to TRBJ1-2, with D maybe TRBD1 (5 bases). Germline CDR1 SGHNT, CDR2 YYREEE (reference sequence). The V end lost 2 bases, the J end lost 4 bases, and 15 bases lay between the germline ends. The CDR3 length is 15 residues. As DNA, the CDR3 is TGTGCCAGCAGCTTTCGTGGGGGAGGGCTCTATGGCTACACCTTC. The encoded protein is CASSFRGGGLYGYTF.

This clonotype was detected ten times or more. The rearrangement links TRBV6-5 to TRBJ2-1; 10 bases align to TRBD1. CDR3 size: 14 residues. Germline values: CDR1 MNHEY, CDR2 SVGAGI. The trim removed 8 bases at V and 5 bases at J, leaving 6 bases unmatched. This chain's CDR3 is CASGPGTGDNEQFF. DNA of the CDR3: TGTGCCAGCGGACCCGGGACAGGGGACAATGAGCAGTTCTTC.

The table lists this clonotype with many counts. The chain links TRBV27 to TRBJ1-2, with TRBD1 matching over 9 bases. Germline assignment: CDR1 MNHEY and CDR2 SMNVEV (reference sequence). The CDR3 is made up of 16 amino acids. Trimming removed 4 bases from V and 1 base from J; junction bases left unmatched: 7. In nucleotides, the CDR3 is TGTGCCAGCAGTTCGGGAGACAGGGGGGGTAACTATGGCTACACCTTC. This encodes CASSSGDRGGNYGYTF.

This clonotype was seen at least ten times. The chain couples TRBV7-2 to TRBJ2-7; no firm D call. The V end lost 1 base, the J end lost 5 bases, and 6 bases lay between the germline ends. This CDR3 is 12 amino acids long. Germline loops: CDR1 SGHTA, CDR2 FQGNSA. The DNA of the CDR3 is TGTGCCAGCAGCTTAGATCAGAACGAGCAGTACTTC. Its translation is CASSLDQNEQYF.

On this clonotype: Sequence at one end of the junction differs from germline and may be a read error. The chain couples TRBV14 to TRBJ1-1, with D unresolved. This CDR3 spans 13 amino acids. CDR1 and CDR2 from the germline V gene are SGHDN and FVKESK. The CDR3 nucleotides are TGTTCCAGCAGCCAAGACTTAAACACTGAAGCTTTCTTT. It codes for CSSSQDLNTEAFF.